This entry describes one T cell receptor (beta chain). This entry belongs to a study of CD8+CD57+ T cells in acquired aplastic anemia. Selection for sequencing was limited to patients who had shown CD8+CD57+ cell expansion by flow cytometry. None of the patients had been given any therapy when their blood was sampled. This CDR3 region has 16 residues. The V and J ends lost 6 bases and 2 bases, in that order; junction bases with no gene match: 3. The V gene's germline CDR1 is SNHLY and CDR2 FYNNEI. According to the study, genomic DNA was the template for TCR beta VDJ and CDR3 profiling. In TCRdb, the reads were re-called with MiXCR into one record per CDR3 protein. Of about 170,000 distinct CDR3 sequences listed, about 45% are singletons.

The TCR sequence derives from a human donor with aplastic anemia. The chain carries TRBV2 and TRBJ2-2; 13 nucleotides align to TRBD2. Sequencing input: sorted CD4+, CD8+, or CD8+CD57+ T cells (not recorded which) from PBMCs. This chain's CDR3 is CASRGGLAGNTGELFF. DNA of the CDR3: TGTGCCAGCAGGGGGGGACTAGCGGGAAACACCGGGGAGCTGTTTTTT.